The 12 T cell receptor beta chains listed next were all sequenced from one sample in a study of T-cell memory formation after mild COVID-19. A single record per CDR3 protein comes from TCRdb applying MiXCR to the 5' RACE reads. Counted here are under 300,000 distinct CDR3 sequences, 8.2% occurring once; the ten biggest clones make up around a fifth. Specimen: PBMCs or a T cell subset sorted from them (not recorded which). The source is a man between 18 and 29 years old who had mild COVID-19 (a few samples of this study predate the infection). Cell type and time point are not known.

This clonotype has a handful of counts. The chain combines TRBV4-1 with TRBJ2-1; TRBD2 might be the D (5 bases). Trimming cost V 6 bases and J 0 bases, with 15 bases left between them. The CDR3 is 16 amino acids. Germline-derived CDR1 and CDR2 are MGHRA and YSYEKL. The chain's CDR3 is CASRERTLSSYNEQFF. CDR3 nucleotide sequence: TGCGCCAGCAGAGAAAGGACTCTAAGCTCCTACAATGAGCAGTTCTTC.

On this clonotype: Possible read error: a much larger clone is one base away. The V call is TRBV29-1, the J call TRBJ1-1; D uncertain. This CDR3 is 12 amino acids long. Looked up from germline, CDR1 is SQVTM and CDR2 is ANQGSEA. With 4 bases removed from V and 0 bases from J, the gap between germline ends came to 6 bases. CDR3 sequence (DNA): TGCAGCGTTGGCAGGATGAACACTGAAGCTTTCTTT. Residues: CSVGRMNTEAFF.

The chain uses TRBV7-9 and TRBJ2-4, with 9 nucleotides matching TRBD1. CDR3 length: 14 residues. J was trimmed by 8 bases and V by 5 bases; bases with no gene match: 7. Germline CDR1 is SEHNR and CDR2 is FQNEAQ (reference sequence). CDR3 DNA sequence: TGTGCCAGCAGCCCAGAGGGACAGGGAGACATTCAGTACTTC. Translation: CASSPEGQGDIQYF.

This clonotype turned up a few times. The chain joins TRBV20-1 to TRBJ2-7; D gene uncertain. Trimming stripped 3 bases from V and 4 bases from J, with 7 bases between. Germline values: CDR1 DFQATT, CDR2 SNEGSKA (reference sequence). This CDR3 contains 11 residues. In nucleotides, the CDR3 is TGCAGTGCTAGTGGCCTTTACGAGCAGTACTTC. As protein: CSASGLYEQYF.

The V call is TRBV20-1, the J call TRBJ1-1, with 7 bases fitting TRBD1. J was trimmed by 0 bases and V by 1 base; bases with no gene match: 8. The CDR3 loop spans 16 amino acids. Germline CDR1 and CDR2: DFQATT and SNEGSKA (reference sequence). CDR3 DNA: TGCAGTGCTAGAGTTATAAAGACAGGGCTGAACACTGAAGCTTTCTTT. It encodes CSARVIKTGLNTEAFF.

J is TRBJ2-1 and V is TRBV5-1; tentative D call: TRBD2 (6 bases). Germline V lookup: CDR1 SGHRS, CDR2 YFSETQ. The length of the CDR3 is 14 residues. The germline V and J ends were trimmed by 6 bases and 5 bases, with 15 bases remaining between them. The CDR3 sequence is CASTRDSGDNEQFF. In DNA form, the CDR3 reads TGCGCCAGCACTCGGGATAGCGGTGACAATGAGCAGTTCTTC.

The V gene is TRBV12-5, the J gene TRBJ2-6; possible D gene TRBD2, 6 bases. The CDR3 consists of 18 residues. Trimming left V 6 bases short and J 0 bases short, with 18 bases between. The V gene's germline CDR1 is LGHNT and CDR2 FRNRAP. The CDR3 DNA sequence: TGTGCTAGTGGCCCGACCAGCGGGTCCAGCTCTGGGGCCAACGTCCTGACTTTC. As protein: CASGPTSGSSSGANVLTF.

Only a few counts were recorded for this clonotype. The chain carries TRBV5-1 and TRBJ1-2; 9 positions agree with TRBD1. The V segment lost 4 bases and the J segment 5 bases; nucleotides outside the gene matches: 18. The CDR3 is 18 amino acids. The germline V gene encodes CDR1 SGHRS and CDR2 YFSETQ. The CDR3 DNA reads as TGCGCCAGCAGCGCCCTACCGTCAGAGGGACAGGGATGGTATGGCTACACCTTC. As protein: CASSALPSEGQGWYGYTF.

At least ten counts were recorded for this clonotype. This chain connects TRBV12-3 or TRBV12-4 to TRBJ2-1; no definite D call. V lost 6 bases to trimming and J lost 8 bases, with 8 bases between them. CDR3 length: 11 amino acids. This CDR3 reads CASRRVDEQFF. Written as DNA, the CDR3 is TGTGCCAGCAGACGAGTCGATGAGCAGTTCTTC.

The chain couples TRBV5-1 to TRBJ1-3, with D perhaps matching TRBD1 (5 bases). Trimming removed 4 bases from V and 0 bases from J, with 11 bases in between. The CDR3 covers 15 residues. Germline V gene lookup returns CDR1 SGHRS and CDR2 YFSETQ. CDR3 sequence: CASSQGGHSGNTIYF. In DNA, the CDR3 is TGCGCCAGCAGCCAGGGTGGGCACTCTGGAAACACCATATATTTT.

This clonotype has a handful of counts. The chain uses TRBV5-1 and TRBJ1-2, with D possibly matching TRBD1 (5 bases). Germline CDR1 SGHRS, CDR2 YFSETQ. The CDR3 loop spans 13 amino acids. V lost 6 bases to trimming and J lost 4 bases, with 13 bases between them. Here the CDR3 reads CASTPDTSYGYTF. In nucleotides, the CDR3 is TGCGCCAGCACCCCGGACACGTCCTATGGCTACACCTTC. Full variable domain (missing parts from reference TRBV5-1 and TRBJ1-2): KAGVTQTPRYLIKTRGQQVTLSCSPISGHRSVSWYQQTPGQGLQFLFEYFSETQRNKGNFPGRFSGRQFSNSRSEMNVSTLELGDSALYLCASTPDTSYGYTFGSGTRLTVV.

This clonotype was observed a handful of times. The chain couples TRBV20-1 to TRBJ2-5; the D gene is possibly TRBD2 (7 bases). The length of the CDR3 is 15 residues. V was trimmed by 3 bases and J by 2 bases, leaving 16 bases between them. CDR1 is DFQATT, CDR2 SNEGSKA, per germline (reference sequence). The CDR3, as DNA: TGCAGTGCTAGTAGGGCGGGGAGGGGGCAAGAGACCCAGTACTTC. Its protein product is CSASRAGRGQETQYF.